Below, 27 T cell receptor beta chains from the same sample are listed, as sequenced in a study of blood T cell repertoires in COVID-19. Libraries were prepared by immunoSEQ multiplex PCR; TCRdb keeps only in-frame clonotypes and omits some of them. Of some 160,000 clones listed, approximately 80% are singletons. The specimen was peripheral blood. These receptors were taken from a woman aged 80 or over with acute or convalescent COVID-19.

CDR3 coding DNA: TGTGCCAGCAGCGTAGTGGGACAGGTAGATGGCTACACCTTC. Translating it yields CASSVVGQVDGYTF. The chain carries TRBV9 and TRBJ1-2; 8 bases match TRBD1. With 0 bases clipped from V and 6 bases from J, the junction kept 4 bases outside the gene matches. Germline CDR1 and CDR2: SGDLS and YYNGEE. There are 14 residues in the CDR3. Full variable domain (outside the CDR3, taken from reference TRBV9 and TRBJ1-2): DSGVTQTPKHLITATGQRVTLRCSPRSGDLSVYWYQQSLDQGLQFLIQYYNGEERAKGNILERFSAQQFPDLHSELNLSSLELGDSALYFCASSVVGQVDGYTFGSGTRLTVV.

V usage is TRBV19 and J usage is TRBJ1-2; 7 positions match TRBD1. J gave up 1 base and V 6 bases, and 11 bases lay outside the gene matches. Germline loops: CDR1 LNHDA, CDR2 SQIVND (reference sequence). The CDR3 has 16 amino acids. The CDR3 nucleotides read TGTGCCAGTAGGAAATCTGGGACAGAGGGTAACTATGGCTACACCTTC. Protein sequence: CASRKSGTEGNYGYTF.

The chain couples TRBV28 to TRBJ1-2, with TRBD1 as a possible D gene (5 bases). The germline V and J ends were trimmed by 6 bases and 4 bases, with 15 bases remaining between them. Germline assignment: CDR1 MDHEN and CDR2 SYDVKM. CDR3 length equals 14 residues. The DNA of the CDR3 is TGTGCCAGCAGCCGGGACTCCTTGGGCTATGGCTACACCTTC. The encoded protein is CASSRDSLGYGYTF.

The DNA for the CDR3 is TGTGCCAGCAGTGGGGGAGCGGTTGTGGACGAGCAGTACTTC. Residues: CASSGGAVVDEQYF. This chain links TRBV2 with TRBJ2-7; D is possibly TRBD2 (5 bases). CDR1 is SNHLY, CDR2 FYNNEI, per germline. V was trimmed by 4 bases and J by 5 bases, leaving 15 bases between them. The CDR3 totals 14 residues.

The rearrangement uses TRBV5-6 and TRBJ1-1, with no clear D. Deletions cut 2 bases from V and 5 bases from J, with 16 bases between. CDR1 and CDR2 from the germline V gene are SGHDT and YYEEEE. The CDR3 has 15 residues. The CDR3 DNA sequence: TGTGCCAGCAGCTTTCGAGGGTCATCTTGGACTGAAGCTTTCTTT. As protein: CASSFRGSSWTEAFF.

This clone came up once. J is TRBJ2-2 and V is TRBV4-1; D may be TRBD2 (5 bases). Between the trimmed V and J ends, which lost 2 bases and 7 bases, there was a span of 11 bases. The germline V gene has CDR1 MGHRA and CDR2 YSYEKL. The CDR3 sequence is 14 residues long. This chain's CDR3 is CASSQSRALGELFF. CDR3 coding DNA: TGCGCCAGCAGCCAATCGCGGGCCCTCGGGGAGCTGTTTTTT.

There are a few counts of this clone. V gene TRBV27 combines with J gene TRBJ1-6; D may be TRBD1 (5 bases). This CDR3 is 15 amino acids long. V shed 7 bases and J shed 6 bases, with 16 bases lying between them. The germline gives CDR1 MNHEY, CDR2 SMNVEV (reference sequence). CDR3 amino acids: CASTPGTGGNSPLHF. CDR3 DNA sequence: TGTGCCAGCACCCCTGGGACCGGGGGTAATTCACCCCTCCACTTT.

This clone has a handful of counts. This chain links TRBV5-1 with TRBJ2-6; TRBD1 matches 8 bases. The V and J ends lost 3 bases and 1 base, in that order; junction bases with no gene match: 6. Germline lookup yields CDR1 SGHRS and CDR2 YFSETQ. The CDR3 consists of 17 residues. CDR3 sequence reads: CASSSGTGGSGANVLTF. The CDR3 region has the DNA TGCGCCAGCAGCTCCGGGACAGGAGGATCTGGGGCCAACGTCCTGACTTTC. Drawing the rest from reference TRBV5-1 and TRBJ2-6, the complete variable domain is KAGVTQTPRYLIKTRGQQVTLSCSPISGHRSVSWYQQTPGQGLQFLFEYFSETQRNKGNFPGRFSGRQFSNSRSEMNVSTLELGDSALYLCASSSGTGGSGANVLTFGAGSRLTVL.

The CDR3 protein is CSAQSGDGYTF. The CDR3 DNA sequence: TGCAGTGCTCAATCGGGGGACGGCTACACCTTC. The J gene is TRBJ1-2, the V gene TRBV20-1; TRBD1 is a possible D gene (5 bases). Trimming left V 5 bases short and J 8 bases short, with 12 bases between. Germline CDR1 reads DFQATT; CDR2 reads SNEGSKA (reference sequence). There are 11 residues in the CDR3.

This clone was counted a single time. CDR3 region: CASSNDRVEQYF. The CDR3 DNA reads as TGTGCCAGCAGCAACGACAGGGTAGAGCAGTACTTC. This rearrangement joins TRBV5-4 to TRBJ2-7; 7 nucleotides agree with TRBD1. V trimming: 4 bases; J trimming: 7 bases; junction bases outside the gene matches: 5. Germline V lookup: CDR1 SGHNT, CDR2 YYREEE (reference sequence). The CDR3 contains 12 residues.

The chain joins TRBV25-1 to TRBJ1-5; D may be TRBD1 (5 bases). Trimming left V 3 bases short and J 8 bases short, with 14 bases between. This CDR3 has 14 residues. Germline loops: CDR1 MGHDK, CDR2 SYGVNS. The CDR3 reads CASSEGQGPEPQHF. The CDR3 DNA follows: TGTGCCAGCAGTGAGGGGCAGGGCCCAGAGCCCCAGCATTTT.

The genes are TRBV18 and TRBJ1-3; 7 bases align to TRBD1. V trimming: 3 bases; J trimming: 4 bases; junction bases outside the gene matches: 12. Germline assignment: CDR1 KGHSH and CDR2 LQKENI. This CDR3 is built from 17 residues. CDR3 amino acids: CASSPLRQGQSGNTIYF. For the CDR3, the DNA is TGTGCCAGCTCACCCCTCCGACAGGGCCAATCCGGAAACACCATATATTTT.

This chain uses TRBV7-3 with TRBJ1-6, with D uncertain. V gave up 1 base and J gave up 9 bases, with 10 bases separating them. CDR3 length: 14 amino acids. Germline CDR1 SGHTA, CDR2 FQGTGA. The CDR3 nucleotides read TGTGCCAGCAGCTTAAACCGAGGGCCTTCACCCCTCCACTTT. It codes for CASSLNRGPSPLHF.

The CDR3 nucleotides are TGCAGCGCCGCGACAGGGAGCGCTGAAGCTTTCTTT. Protein: CSAATGSAEAFF. The chain links TRBV29-1 to TRBJ1-1; 7 positions agree with TRBD1. The germline gives CDR1 SQVTM, CDR2 ANQGSEA. The J segment lost 6 bases and the V segment lost 7 bases, leaving 8 bases of the junction unmatched. The CDR3 extends over 12 amino acids.

This clone turned up a few times. V gene TRBV19 combines with J gene TRBJ1-2; possibly TRBD1 for D (5 bases). Germline loops: CDR1 LNHDA, CDR2 SQIVND (reference sequence). V was clipped by 3 bases and J by 0 bases, with 20 bases between them. This CDR3 is 18 amino acids long. CDR3 bases: TGTGCCAGTAGTATGCGTGGAGGGCAGGGCCTAGCTAACTATGGCTACACCTTC. Its protein is CASSMRGGQGLANYGYTF.

This clone is judged medium-sized. This chain links TRBV18 with TRBJ1-2; 10 nucleotides agree with TRBD1. The CDR3 covers 15 residues. The V and J ends lost 2 bases and 3 bases, in that order; junction bases with no gene match: 3. Germline V CDR1 and CDR2: KGHSH, LQKENI. The CDR3 sequence: CASSPIGTGDYGYTF. In DNA, the CDR3 is TGTGCCAGCTCACCAATTGGGACAGGGGACTATGGCTACACCTTC.

The chain links TRBV27 to TRBJ2-3, with D perhaps matching TRBD2 (5 bases). CDR1 and CDR2 from the germline V gene are MNHEY and SMNVEV (reference sequence). This CDR3 region has 18 residues. Trimming removed 5 bases at V and 0 bases at J, with 21 bases between. The CDR3 loop reads CASSPLRERLLSTDTQYF. CDR3 sequence (DNA): TGTGCCAGCAGTCCCTTAAGGGAGCGTCTGCTTAGCACAGATACGCAGTATTTT.

This clone has just one count. This chain links TRBV10-2 with TRBJ1-5, with 9 bases aligning to TRBD1. The CDR3 has 15 amino acids. V shed 6 bases, J shed 7 bases, and the junction held 10 bases outside the gene matches. CDR1 is WSHSY and CDR2 is SAAADI in the germline V gene. CDR3 in amino acids: CASSLNRGQEQPQHF. The CDR3 nucleotides are TGCGCCAGCAGCCTTAACAGGGGGCAGGAGCAGCCCCAGCATTTT.

This chain links TRBV5-6 with TRBJ1-1, with D possibly matching TRBD1 (5 bases). Germline CDR1 is SGHDT and CDR2 is YYEEEE. The CDR3 has 18 residues. Trimming stripped 1 base from V and 1 base from J, with 20 bases between. CDR3 in amino acids: CASSLWGRTQSRNTEAFF. CDR3 coding DNA: TGTGCCAGCAGCTTGTGGGGCCGGACACAAAGTCGGAACACTGAAGCTTTCTTT. Based on the CDR3 plus reference TRBV5-6 and TRBJ1-1, the full variable domain is DAGVTQSPTHLIKTRGQQVTLRCSPKSGHDTVSWYQQALGQGPQFIFQYYEEEERQRGNFPDRFSGHQFPNYSSELNVNALLLGDSALYLCASSLWGRTQSRNTEAFFGQGTRLTVV.

There are a few counts of this clone. The J gene is TRBJ2-3, the V gene TRBV11-3, with D maybe TRBD2 (5 bases). Germline assignment: CDR1 SGHNT and CDR2 YENEEA. V was clipped by 0 bases and J by 1 base, with 11 bases between them. The CDR3 length is 16 residues. DNA of the CDR3: TGTGCCAGCAGCTTAGATTCGGGATCCCGCACAGATACGCAGTATTTT. Amino acids: CASSLDSGSRTDTQYF.

The rearrangement joins TRBV5-4 to TRBJ1-2, with 10 bases lining up with TRBD1. V lost 3 bases, J lost 6 bases, and 8 bases stayed unmatched. This CDR3 has 15 residues. The germline CDR1 and CDR2 sequences are SGHNT and YYREEE (reference sequence). The CDR3 DNA is TGTGCCAGCAGCTCAAAGGGACAGGGGCTCCATGGCTACACCTTC. Translated, it gives CASSSKGQGLHGYTF.

V gene TRBV6-6 combines with J gene TRBJ1-1; 9 bases agree with TRBD1. Germline lookup yields CDR1 MNHNY and CDR2 SVGAGI (reference sequence). The V segment lost 7 bases and the J segment 1 base; nucleotides outside the gene matches: 13. This CDR3 contains 17 residues. The CDR3 here is CASIRPGQGEQNTEAFF. Written as DNA, the CDR3 is TGTGCCAGCATTCGACCGGGACAGGGCGAACAGAACACTGAAGCTTTCTTT.

This clone was recorded only once. V usage is TRBV19 and J usage is TRBJ2-2, with 11 positions matching TRBD2. J gave up 4 bases and V 3 bases, and 1 base lay outside the gene matches. Germline CDR1 is LNHDA and CDR2 is SQIVND (reference sequence). The CDR3 loop spans 15 amino acids. The CDR3 DNA follows: TGTGCCAGTAGTATGGGACTAGCGGCCACCGGGGAGCTGTTTTTT. This translates into CASSMGLAATGELFF.

This chain uses TRBV7-9 with TRBJ1-4, with D possibly being TRBD1 (5 bases). Trimming removed 2 bases at V and 8 bases at J, with 15 bases between. Germline CDR1 is SEHNR and CDR2 is FQNEAQ (reference sequence). This CDR3 is 15 amino acids long. CDR3 nucleotide sequence: TGTGCCAGCAGCTTATTGGGGGGAAGGGGCGAAAAACTGTTTTTT. Its translation: CASSLLGGRGEKLFF.

The rearrangement uses TRBV6-5 and TRBJ2-3; possibly TRBD1 for D (6 bases). The CDR3 spans 15 residues. V dropped 2 bases and J dropped 2 bases, with 11 bases sitting between them. CDR1 is MNHEY and CDR2 is SVGAGI in the germline V gene. The chain's CDR3 is CASSYHQGSTDTQYF. The CDR3 coding sequence is TGTGCCAGCAGTTACCATCAGGGGTCCACAGATACGCAGTATTTT.

J is TRBJ1-5 and V is TRBV28, with 8 positions matching TRBD1. This CDR3 is built from 14 residues. V dropped 10 bases and J dropped 6; count of bases not matched to a gene: 11. The germline V gene encodes CDR1 MDHEN and CDR2 SYDVKM. The DNA of the CDR3 is TGTGCCATCGAGGACAGGGAAAAGGGTCAGCCCCAGCATTTT. It translates to CAIEDREKGQPQHF.

This clone was counted only a few times. The chain recombines TRBV7-2 with TRBJ2-1, with TRBD1 matching 7 bases. V trimming: 1 base; J trimming: 1 base; junction bases outside the gene matches: 4. There are 16 residues in the CDR3. CDR1 and CDR2 (germline): SGHTA, FQGNSA. The CDR3 spells CASSLGAGGSYNEQFF. The CDR3 DNA reads TGTGCCAGCAGCTTAGGGGCAGGGGGTTCCTACAATGAGCAGTTCTTC. The full variable domain, with the rest looked up from reference TRBV7-2 and TRBJ2-1, is GAGVSQSPSNKVTEKGKDVELRCDPISGHTALYWYRQSLGQGLEFLIYFQGNSAPDKSGLPSDRFSAERTGGSVSTLTIQRTQQEDSAVYLCASSLGAGGSYNEQFFGPGTRLTVL.